This T cell receptor (beta chain) was found in a study of blood T cells in healthy people across ages. A J-beta primer mix and a sample-barcoded 5' primer were used in a second PCR of roughly 6 to 11 cycles. CDR3-containing paired-end reads numbered at least 2.5 million in each sample. TCRdb independently ran MiXCR on the 5' RACE reads; one entry per CDR3 protein. This sample carries 1,800,000 or so distinct CDR3 sequences, approximately 40% of them seen once, and the ten largest clones take roughly 23%. PBMCs were isolated at a quantity of at least 6 million per sample. This clonotype was recorded many times. Its antigen is still unknown. Study-wide results and caveats: Since the PBMCs were unsorted, naive and antigen-experienced cells could not be conclusively compared.

Specimen: blood. This receptor was taken from a human donor in good health.

The CDR3: CASSLGGIQETQYF. Written as DNA, the CDR3 is TGCGCCAGCAGCTTGGGGGGGATCCAAGAGACCCAGTACTTC. J is TRBJ2-5 and V is TRBV5-1, with D perhaps given as TRBD1 or TRBD2 (5 bases each). The CDR3 spans 14 residues. Trimming stripped 0 bases from V and 1 base from J, with 7 bases between. CDR1 and CDR2 (germline): SGHRS, YFSETQ.